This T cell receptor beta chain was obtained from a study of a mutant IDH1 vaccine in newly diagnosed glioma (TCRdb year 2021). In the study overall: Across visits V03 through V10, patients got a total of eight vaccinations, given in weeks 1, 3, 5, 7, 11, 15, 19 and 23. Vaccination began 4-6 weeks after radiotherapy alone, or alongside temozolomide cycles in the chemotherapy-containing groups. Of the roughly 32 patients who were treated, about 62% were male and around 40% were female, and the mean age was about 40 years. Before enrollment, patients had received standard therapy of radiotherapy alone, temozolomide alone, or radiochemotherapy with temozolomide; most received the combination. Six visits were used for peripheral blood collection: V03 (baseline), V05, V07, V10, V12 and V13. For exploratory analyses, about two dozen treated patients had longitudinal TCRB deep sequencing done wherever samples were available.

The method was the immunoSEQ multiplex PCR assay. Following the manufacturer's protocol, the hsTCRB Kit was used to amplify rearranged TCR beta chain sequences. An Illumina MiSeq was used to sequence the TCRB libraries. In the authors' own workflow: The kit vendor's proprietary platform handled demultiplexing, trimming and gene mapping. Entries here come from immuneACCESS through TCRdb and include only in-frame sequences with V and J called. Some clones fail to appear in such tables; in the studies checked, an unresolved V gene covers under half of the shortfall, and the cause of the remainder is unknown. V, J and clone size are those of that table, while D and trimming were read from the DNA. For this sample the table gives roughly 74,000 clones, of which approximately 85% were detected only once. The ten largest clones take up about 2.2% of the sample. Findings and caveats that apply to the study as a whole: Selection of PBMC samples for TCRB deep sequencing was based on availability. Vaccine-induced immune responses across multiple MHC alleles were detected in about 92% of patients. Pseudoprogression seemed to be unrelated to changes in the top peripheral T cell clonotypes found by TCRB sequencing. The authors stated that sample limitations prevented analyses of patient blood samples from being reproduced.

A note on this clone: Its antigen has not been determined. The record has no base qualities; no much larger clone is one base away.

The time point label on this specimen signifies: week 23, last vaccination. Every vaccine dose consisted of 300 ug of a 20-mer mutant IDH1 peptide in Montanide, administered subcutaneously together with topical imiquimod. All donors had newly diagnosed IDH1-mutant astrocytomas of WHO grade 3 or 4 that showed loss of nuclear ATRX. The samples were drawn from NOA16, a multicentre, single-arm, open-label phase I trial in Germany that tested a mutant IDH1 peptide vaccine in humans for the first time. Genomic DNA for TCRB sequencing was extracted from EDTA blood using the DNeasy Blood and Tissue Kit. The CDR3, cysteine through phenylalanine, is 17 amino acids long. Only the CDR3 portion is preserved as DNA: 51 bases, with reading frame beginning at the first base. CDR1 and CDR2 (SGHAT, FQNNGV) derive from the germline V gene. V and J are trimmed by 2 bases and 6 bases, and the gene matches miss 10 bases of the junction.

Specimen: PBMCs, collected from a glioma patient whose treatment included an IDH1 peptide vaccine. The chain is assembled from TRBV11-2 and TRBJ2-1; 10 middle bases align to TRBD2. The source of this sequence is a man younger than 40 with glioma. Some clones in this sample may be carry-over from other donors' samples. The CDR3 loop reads CASSLLGVAGGGNEQFF. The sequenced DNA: TGTGCCAGCAGCTTATTGGGGGTAGCGGGAGGCGGCAATGAGCAGTTCTTC.